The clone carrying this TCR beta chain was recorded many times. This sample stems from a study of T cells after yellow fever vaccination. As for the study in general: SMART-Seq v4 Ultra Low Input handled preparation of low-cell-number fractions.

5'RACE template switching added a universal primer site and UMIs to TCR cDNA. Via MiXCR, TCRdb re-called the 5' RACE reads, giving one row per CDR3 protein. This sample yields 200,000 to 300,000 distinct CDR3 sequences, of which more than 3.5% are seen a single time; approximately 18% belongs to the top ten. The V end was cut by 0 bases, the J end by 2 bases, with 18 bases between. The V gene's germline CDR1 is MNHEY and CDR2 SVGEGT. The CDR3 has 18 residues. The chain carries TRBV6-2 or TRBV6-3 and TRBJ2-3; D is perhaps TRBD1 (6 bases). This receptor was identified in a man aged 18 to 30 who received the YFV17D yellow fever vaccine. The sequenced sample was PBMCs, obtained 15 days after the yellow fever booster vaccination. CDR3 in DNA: TGTGCCAGCAGTTACTCGGTGACAGGAGGAAGGGCCACAGATACGCAGTATTTT. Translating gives CASSYSVTGGRATDTQYF.